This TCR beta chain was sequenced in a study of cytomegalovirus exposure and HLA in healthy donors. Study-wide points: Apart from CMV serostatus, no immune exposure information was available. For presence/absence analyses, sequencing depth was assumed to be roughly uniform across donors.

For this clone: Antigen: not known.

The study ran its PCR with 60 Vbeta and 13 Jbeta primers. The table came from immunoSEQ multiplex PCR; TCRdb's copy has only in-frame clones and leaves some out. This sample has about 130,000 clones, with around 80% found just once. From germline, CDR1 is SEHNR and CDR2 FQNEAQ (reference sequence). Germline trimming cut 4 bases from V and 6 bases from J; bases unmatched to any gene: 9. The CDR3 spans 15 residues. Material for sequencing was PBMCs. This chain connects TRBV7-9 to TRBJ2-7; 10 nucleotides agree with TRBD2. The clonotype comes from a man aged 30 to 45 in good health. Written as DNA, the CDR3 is TGTGCCAGCAGCTCGGTAGCGGGAGGCTGGTCCGAGCAGTACTTC. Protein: CASSSVAGGWSEQYF.